Each of the 14 T cell receptor beta chains below was sequenced from the same sample in a study of blood T cell repertoires in COVID-19. Sequencing used immunoSEQ multiplex PCR; TCRdb keeps in-frame clones, though not all of them. The sample shows about 120,000 clones, 79% of them seen only once. Input material: peripheral blood. The origin of the receptors is a man aged 35 to 55 with active or convalescent COVID-19.

This chain connects TRBV11-2 to TRBJ2-3; the match to TRBD2 covers 9 bases. This CDR3 spans 14 amino acids. The germline gives CDR1 SGHAT, CDR2 FQNNGV. After removal of 1 base from V and 5 bases from J, the junction contained 1 base not matched to a gene. In DNA, the CDR3 is TGTGCCAGCAGCTTAGGGCGGGGGGGAGATACGCAGTATTTT. The encoded protein is CASSLGRGGDTQYF.

J is TRBJ2-7 and V is TRBV24-1; 16 positions match TRBD2. The germline V gene encodes CDR1 KGHDR and CDR2 SFDVKD. The CDR3 contains 15 residues. V was clipped by 4 bases and J by 4 bases; unmatched bases: 0. The CDR3: CATSEGLAGGYEQYF. The CDR3 coding sequence is TGTGCCACCAGTGAGGGACTAGCGGGAGGGTACGAGCAGTACTTC.

The chain links TRBV24-1 to TRBJ2-7; 14 nucleotides match TRBD2. V lost 4 bases and J lost 7; bases outside the gene matches: 5. CDR1 and CDR2 (germline): KGHDR, SFDVKD. The CDR3 spans 15 residues. CDR3 region: CATSDGTSGSLEQYF. The CDR3 coding sequence is TGTGCCACCAGTGACGGGACTAGCGGGAGCCTGGAGCAGTACTTC.

The chain has TRBV6-4 and TRBJ1-1; TRBD1 matches 8 bases. This CDR3 is 18 amino acids long. J lost 11 bases, V lost 8 bases, and 28 bases had no gene match. Germline loops: CDR1 MRHNA, CDR2 SNTAGT. CDR3 DNA sequence: TGTGCCAGCCCCCCGCAACGACAGGGGCCGGGCGGGCCCAAGAAGGCTTTCTTT. Protein: CASPPQRQGPGGPKKAFF.

The rearrangement joins TRBV5-1 to TRBJ1-5, with 11 bases aligning to TRBD1. V shed 2 bases, J shed 2 bases, and the junction held 3 bases outside the gene matches. This CDR3 region has 16 residues. Germline CDR1 is SGHRS and CDR2 is YFSETQ. The CDR3 nucleotides are TGCGCCAGCAGCTTCGGGACAGGGGGAGGCAATCAGCCCCAGCATTTT. Protein: CASSFGTGGGNQPQHF.

The V and J genes are TRBV28 and TRBJ2-5, with D maybe TRBD1 (6 bases). This CDR3 contains 15 residues. Germline V gene lookup returns CDR1 MDHEN and CDR2 SYDVKM. V lost 3 bases and J 0 bases, leaving 11 bases between the germline ends. This CDR3 is CASSFGGANQETQYF. CDR3 sequence (DNA): TGTGCCAGCAGTTTTGGGGGCGCGAACCAAGAGACCCAGTACTTC.

V usage is TRBV3-1 (or the pseudogene TRBV3-2) and J usage is TRBJ2-2, with TRBD2 identical over 13 bases. From germline, CDR1 is LGHDT and CDR2 YNNKEL (reference sequence). J gave up 0 bases and V 4 bases, and 5 bases lay outside the gene matches. The CDR3 is 18 amino acids. CDR3 amino acids: CASSRRLAGGPNTGELFF. The CDR3 nucleotides are TGTGCCAGCAGCCGAAGACTAGCGGGAGGACCGAACACCGGGGAGCTGTTTTTT.

The rearrangement links TRBV5-6 to TRBJ1-2; D ambiguous. The germline V and J ends were trimmed by 4 bases and 0 bases, with 10 bases remaining between them. The CDR3 has 14 amino acids. Germline CDR1 reads SGHDT; CDR2 reads YYEEEE. The CDR3 nucleotides are TGTGCCAGCAGCGCTCCCGGGACTAACTATGGCTACACCTTC. Translated: CASSAPGTNYGYTF.

The chain couples TRBV29-1 to TRBJ1-2, with TRBD1 identical over 7 bases. Germline assignment: CDR1 SQVTM and CDR2 ANQGSEA. CDR3 size: 16 residues. Trimming cost V 3 bases and J 4 bases; bases outside gene matches: 14. CDR3 nucleotide sequence: TGCAGCGTTGATGCTGGTACTACAGGGGAGTTCTATGGCTACACCTTC. It encodes CSVDAGTTGEFYGYTF.

The genes are TRBV19 and TRBJ2-4; no firm D call. Germline V gives CDR1 LNHDA, CDR2 SQIVND (reference sequence). The length of the CDR3 is 15 residues. Trimming left V 4 bases short and J 1 base short, with 11 bases between. Written as DNA, the CDR3 is TGTGCCAGTAGTACACTTGATACGGCCAAAAACATTCAGTACTTC. Its protein product is CASSTLDTAKNIQYF.

The chain recombines TRBV5-6 with TRBJ1-3; TRBD1 matches at 11 bases. After removal of 4 bases from V and 1 base from J, the junction contained 10 bases not matched to a gene. Germline loops: CDR1 SGHDT, CDR2 YYEEEE. The CDR3 extends over 18 amino acids. CDR3 region: CASSRAGQGATSGNTIYF. The CDR3 nucleotides read TGTGCCAGCAGCCGGGCAGGACAGGGGGCGACGTCTGGAAACACCATATATTTT.

The CDR3 bases are TGTGCCAGCGCGCCGGGAGGCAACCAAGAGACCCAGTACTTC. Residues: CASAPGGNQETQYF. The genes are TRBV9 and TRBJ2-5, with 7 bases aligning to TRBD2. Germline CDR1 and CDR2: SGDLS and YYNGEE. The CDR3 sequence is 14 residues long. Germline trimming cut 7 bases from V and 0 bases from J; bases unmatched to any gene: 6.

The rearrangement links TRBV27 to TRBJ1-5; 8 bases are a match to TRBD1. The germline V gene has CDR1 MNHEY and CDR2 SMNVEV (reference sequence). This CDR3 is 15 amino acids long. J was trimmed by 7 bases and V by 4 bases; bases with no gene match: 9. The CDR3 region has the DNA TGTGCCAGCAGTTCCGGGACAGGCTATGGGCAGCCCCAGCATTTT. Translation gives CASSSGTGYGQPQHF.

This clone showed up just a few times. The chain employs TRBV7-2 and TRBJ2-1, with D perhaps TRBD2 (7 bases). The CDR3 sequence is 16 residues long. V was pared by 3 bases and J by 3 bases, with 15 bases between. Germline CDR1 reads SGHTA; CDR2 reads FQGNSA. CDR3: CASSLDAGANYNEQFF. In DNA form, the CDR3 reads TGTGCCAGCAGCTTGGATGCGGGGGCCAACTACAATGAGCAGTTCTTC.